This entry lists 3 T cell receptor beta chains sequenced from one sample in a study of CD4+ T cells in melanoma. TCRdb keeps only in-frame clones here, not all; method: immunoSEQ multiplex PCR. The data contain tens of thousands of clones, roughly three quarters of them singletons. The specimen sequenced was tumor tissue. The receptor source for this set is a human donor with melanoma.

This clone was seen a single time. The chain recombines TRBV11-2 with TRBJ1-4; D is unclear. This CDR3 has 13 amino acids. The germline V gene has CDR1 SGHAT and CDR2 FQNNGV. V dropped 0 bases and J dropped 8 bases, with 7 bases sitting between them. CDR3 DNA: TGTGCCAGCAGCTTAGATACTCGGGAAAAACTGTTTTTT. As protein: CASSLDTREKLFF.

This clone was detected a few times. CDR3 in DNA: TGTGCCAGCAGTGAACCGCGTCGTAACACTGAAGCTTTCTTT. This translates into CASSEPRRNTEAFF. This sequence joins TRBV6-1 and TRBJ1-1, with D unclear. The V gene lost 2 bases and the J gene lost 2 bases, with 9 bases spanning the gap. The CDR3 is 14 amino acids. The germline gives CDR1 MNHNS, CDR2 SASEGT.

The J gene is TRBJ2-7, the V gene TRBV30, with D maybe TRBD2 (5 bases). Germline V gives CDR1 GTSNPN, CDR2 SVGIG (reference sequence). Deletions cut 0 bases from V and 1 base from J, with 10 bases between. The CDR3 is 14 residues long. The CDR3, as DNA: TGTGCCTGGAGTGTAGGGCCGGGATCCTACGAGCAGTACTTC. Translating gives CAWSVGPGSYEQYF.